This is a list of T cell receptor beta chains from one sample in a study of cytomegalovirus exposure and HLA in healthy donors. Some clones are missing from TCRdb's copy, which holds only in-frame ones; the method was immunoSEQ multiplex PCR. The sample totals about 160,000 clones. Sequences were obtained from PBMCs. These receptors all come from a woman aged 60 to 75 in good health and CMV-seronegative. The conserved cysteine and the conserved F or W are not part of the CDR3 here. Each record gives: J gene, V gene, D gene, CDR3 protein. D genes are given only for firm matches.

j_gene: TRBJ2-2; v_gene: TRBV7-6; d_gene: TRBD2; CDR3aa: ASGLVSGGGTGELF
j_gene: TRBJ1-1; v_gene: TRBV5-8; d_gene: .; CDR3aa: ASSLSLTLTNTEAF
j_gene: TRBJ2-2; v_gene: TRBV5-1; d_gene: .; CDR3aa: ASSLLGQGGAGELF
j_gene: TRBJ2-7; v_gene: TRBV12-5; d_gene: .; CDR3aa: ASSRSAVYEQY
j_gene: TRBJ2-3; v_gene: TRBV27; d_gene: TRBD2; CDR3aa: ASSFGTSYRTDTQY
j_gene: TRBJ1-3; v_gene: TRBV29-1; d_gene: TRBD1; CDR3aa: SVEGDSTGNTIY
j_gene: TRBJ1-2; v_gene: TRBV28; d_gene: TRBD1; CDR3aa: ASSDGTGGGGYT
j_gene: TRBJ2-7; v_gene: TRBV5-1; d_gene: TRBD1; CDR3aa: ASSSERQGRYEQY
j_gene: TRBJ1-1; v_gene: TRBV7-9; d_gene: TRBD1; CDR3aa: ASNPRTGYTEAF
j_gene: TRBJ2-1; v_gene: TRBV21-1; d_gene: .; CDR3aa: ASSKGLAEYNEQF
j_gene: TRBJ2-7; v_gene: TRBV6-5; d_gene: TRBD2; CDR3aa: ASSPGGEDYEQY
j_gene: TRBJ1-2; v_gene: TRBV5-1; d_gene: TRBD1; CDR3aa: ASSSGTGVGYT
j_gene: TRBJ2-1; v_gene: TRBV27; d_gene: TRBD2; CDR3aa: ASWTSGRAKQF
j_gene: TRBJ2-1; v_gene: TRBV27; d_gene: TRBD2; CDR3aa: ASRFRALAGGPNEQF
j_gene: TRBJ1-1; v_gene: TRBV6-5; d_gene: TRBD1; CDR3aa: ASSRTGGWNTEAF
j_gene: TRBJ1-5; v_gene: TRBV2; d_gene: .; CDR3aa: ASTLWSGQPQH
j_gene: TRBJ2-7; v_gene: TRBV7-8; d_gene: .; CDR3aa: ASSLEGGSPYEQY
j_gene: TRBJ2-3; v_gene: TRBV5-4; d_gene: TRBD2; CDR3aa: ASKLAGGSTDTQY
j_gene: TRBJ1-4; v_gene: TRBV10-3; d_gene: .; CDR3aa: AVKGNEKLF
j_gene: TRBJ2-7; v_gene: TRBV27; d_gene: TRBD1; CDR3aa: ASSADRVRYEQY
j_gene: TRBJ2-3; v_gene: TRBV18; d_gene: TRBD1; CDR3aa: ASSPGQGTDTQY
j_gene: TRBJ2-3; v_gene: TRBV2; d_gene: .; CDR3aa: ASSEVPGTDTQY
j_gene: TRBJ1-6; v_gene: TRBV15; d_gene: .; CDR3aa: ATSRDLLNSPLH
j_gene: TRBJ2-2; v_gene: TRBV4-1; d_gene: TRBD1; CDR3aa: ASSQAPGTAGAGELF
j_gene: TRBJ1-3; v_gene: TRBV2; d_gene: .; CDR3aa: ASGSDGMDQDTIY
j_gene: TRBJ2-5; v_gene: TRBV2; d_gene: .; CDR3aa: ASSALAGETQY
j_gene: TRBJ2-7; v_gene: TRBV29-1; d_gene: TRBD1; CDR3aa: SVGTDDPYEQY
j_gene: TRBJ1-4; v_gene: TRBV7-2; d_gene: TRBD1; CDR3aa: ASSLGGQGAEKLF
j_gene: TRBJ1-3; v_gene: TRBV7-2; d_gene: TRBD1; CDR3aa: ASSLLTGALRNTIY
j_gene: TRBJ1-1; v_gene: TRBV30; d_gene: TRBD1; CDR3aa: AWSRDRGTEAF
j_gene: TRBJ1-1; v_gene: TRBV11-3; d_gene: .; CDR3aa: ASSLDRTAEAF
j_gene: TRBJ2-7; v_gene: TRBV7-9; d_gene: TRBD1; CDR3aa: ASSSIQGPSYEQY
j_gene: TRBJ2-3; v_gene: TRBV7-2; d_gene: .; CDR3aa: ASSLGLRDTDTQY
j_gene: TRBJ2-5; v_gene: TRBV5-1; d_gene: TRBD1; CDR3aa: ASSFETGGRKTQY
j_gene: TRBJ2-2; v_gene: TRBV9; d_gene: .; CDR3aa: ATSDERSNTGELF
j_gene: TRBJ1-5; v_gene: TRBV7-8; d_gene: TRBD1; CDR3aa: ASSPRDSGSNQPQH
j_gene: TRBJ1-5; v_gene: TRBV5-1; d_gene: TRBD1; CDR3aa: ASSPRDRVWNQPQH
j_gene: TRBJ1-2; v_gene: TRBV7-3; d_gene: .; CDR3aa: ASSSIGGYGYT
j_gene: TRBJ2-1; v_gene: TRBV11-2; d_gene: TRBD2; CDR3aa: ASSSFGGGAGEQF
j_gene: TRBJ2-5; v_gene: TRBV6-6; d_gene: .; CDR3aa: ASSYGGQETQY
j_gene: TRBJ2-2; v_gene: TRBV11-2; d_gene: TRBD2; CDR3aa: ASSFVAGGLNTGELF
j_gene: TRBJ1-2; v_gene: TRBV20-1; d_gene: .; CDR3aa: SAKRGGGYT
j_gene: TRBJ1-5; v_gene: TRBV7-8; d_gene: .; CDR3aa: ASAPGKGEIRPQH
j_gene: TRBJ1-5; v_gene: TRBV10-3; d_gene: TRBD1; CDR3aa: AISGTENQPQH